This entry lists 16 T cell receptor beta chains sequenced from one sample in a study of shared clonotypes between healthy human individuals. Measured with immunoSEQ multiplex PCR; TCRdb has only the in-frame clones, and not every one. The data show about 2.3 million clones, around 93% seen once. The sequencing sample was made of naive CD4+ T cells from PBMCs. Subset described: CD45RA+ positively selected. The receptors derive from a man aged 18 to 29 in good health. Some clones in this sample may be carry-over from other donors' samples.

This clone was observed a single time. The chain is built from TRBV4-1 and TRBJ2-5, with 11 bases aligning to TRBD2. The DNA end favors TRBJ2-7, so the J call may be wrong. The CDR3 totals 16 residues. The germline gives CDR1 MGHRA, CDR2 YSYEKL. This chain's CDR3 is CASSQGVASGRSEQYF. The CDR3 nucleotides read TGCGCCAGCAGCCAAGGGGTGGCTAGCGGGAGGAGCGAGCAGTACTTC.

The gene calls are TRBV5-1 and TRBJ2-4; 10 nucleotides agree with TRBD2. The length of the CDR3 is 18 residues. With 1 base clipped from V and 1 base from J, the junction kept 8 bases outside the gene matches. CDR1 and CDR2 (germline): SGHRS, YFSETQ. The CDR3 loop reads CASSLPSGSFTAKNIQYF. CDR3 DNA sequence: TGCGCCAGCAGCTTGCCTAGCGGGAGTTTCACGGCCAAAAACATTCAGTACTTC.

V usage is TRBV9 and J usage is TRBJ2-3, with D maybe TRBD1 (6 bases). This CDR3 is 16 amino acids long. Germline CDR1 and CDR2: SGDLS and YYNGEE. V lost 4 bases to trimming and J lost 0 bases, with 15 bases between them. The CDR3 coding sequence is TGTGCCAGCAGCTCCCTCTTCGGACAGAGCACAGATACGCAGTATTTT. Its translation is CASSSLFGQSTDTQYF.

The J gene is TRBJ1-1, the V gene TRBV4-2; weak D call: TRBD1 (6 bases). The V end lost 1 base, the J end lost 5 bases, and 14 bases lay between the germline ends. Looked up from germline, CDR1 is LGHNA and CDR2 is YNFKEQ. The CDR3 loop spans 15 amino acids. The CDR3 nucleotides read TGTGCCAGCAGCCAAGTTGGAGGGGGGGGGACTGAAGCTTTCTTT. This gives the protein CASSQVGGGGTEAFF.

J is TRBJ2-3 and V is TRBV6-1; 8 bases map to TRBD2. Germline V gene data show CDR1 as MNHNS and CDR2 as SASEGT. V was pared by 8 bases and J by 3 bases, with 4 bases of the junction left unmatched. The CDR3 sequence is 13 residues long. The CDR3 DNA sequence: TGTGCCAGCGTGGCTAGCGGGACAGATACGCAGTATTTT. The encoded protein is CASVASGTDTQYF.

This chain uses TRBV5-1 with TRBJ2-3; perhaps TRBD1 as D (6 bases). V was clipped by 6 bases and J by 0 bases, with 14 bases between them. The V gene's germline CDR1 is SGHRS and CDR2 YFSETQ. This CDR3 spans 15 amino acids. This CDR3 reads CASKTQGSSTDTQYF. The CDR3 DNA reads TGCGCCAGCAAAACACAGGGCTCTAGCACAGATACGCAGTATTTT. Drawing the rest from reference TRBV5-1 and TRBJ2-3, the complete variable domain is KAGVTQTPRYLIKTRGQQVTLSCSPISGHRSVSWYQQTPGQGLQFLFEYFSETQRNKGNFPGRFSGRQFSNSRSEMNVSTLELGDSALYLCASKTQGSSTDTQYFGPGTRLTVL.

This chain links TRBV6-5 with TRBJ2-1, with unresolved D. Trimming removed 4 bases at V and 8 bases at J, with 9 bases between. This CDR3 has 12 residues. From germline, CDR1 is MNHEY and CDR2 SVGAGI. CDR3 protein: CASSSRGDEQFF. The CDR3 region has the DNA TGTGCCAGCAGTTCCAGAGGCGATGAGCAGTTCTTC.

The chain joins TRBV5-6 to TRBJ2-3; 12 positions match TRBD2. The germline V gene has CDR1 SGHDT and CDR2 YYEEEE. The J segment lost 5 bases and the V segment lost 0 bases, leaving 4 bases of the junction unmatched. This CDR3 is 16 amino acids long. The CDR3 loop reads CASSLGLLAGGDTQYF. The DNA for the CDR3 is TGTGCCAGCAGCTTGGGGTTACTAGCGGGAGGAGATACGCAGTATTTT.

This clone was seen a few times. This chain joins TRBV25-1 and TRBJ1-5; D ambiguous. This CDR3 has 11 residues. V was trimmed by 0 bases and J by 15 bases, leaving 9 bases between them. CDR1 and CDR2 (germline): MGHDK, SYGVNS. The CDR3 loop is CASSEYGLWHF. For the CDR3, the DNA is TGTGCCAGCAGTGAATATGGGTTGTGGCATTTT.

Concerning this clone itself: At the DNA level, this CDR3 is encoded by other sequences in the same sample as well. The V and J genes are TRBV29-1 and TRBJ2-7; the D is unclear. CDR3 length: 12 residues. The germline V and J ends were trimmed by 4 bases and 0 bases, with 7 bases remaining between them. Looked up from germline, CDR1 is SQVTM and CDR2 is ANQGSEA. CDR3 sequence: CSVGQSSYEQYF. CDR3 bases: TGCAGCGTTGGGCAGTCCTCCTACGAGCAGTACTTC.

The chain recombines TRBV5-1 with TRBJ2-7; 13 positions agree with TRBD2. This CDR3 is built from 15 residues. J was trimmed by 5 bases and V by 4 bases; bases with no gene match: 6. The germline CDR1 and CDR2 sequences are SGHRS and YFSETQ. CDR3 nucleotides: TGCGCCAGCAGCCCCTGGACTAGCGGGAGTAACGAGCAGTACTTC. Its translation: CASSPWTSGSNEQYF.

The chain carries TRBV5-4 and TRBJ1-6; 9 bases fit TRBD1. V was pared by 4 bases and J by 7 bases, with 6 bases of the junction left unmatched. The germline gives CDR1 SGHNT, CDR2 YYREEE (reference sequence). CDR3 length equals 15 residues. The CDR3 here is CASSNPGQGNSPLHF. The CDR3 coding sequence is TGTGCCAGCAGCAATCCGGGACAGGGAAATTCACCCCTCCACTTT.

This clone was recorded only once. CDR3 residues: CASRILSGSSYEQYF. CDR3 in DNA: TGTGCCAGCAGAATTCTCAGCGGGAGTTCCTACGAGCAGTACTTC. The gene calls are TRBV28 and TRBJ2-7; 8 nucleotides agree with TRBD2. Germline V CDR1 and CDR2: MDHEN, SYDVKM. The V and J ends lost 6 bases and 1 base, in that order; junction bases with no gene match: 8. The CDR3 runs 15 residues.

The rearrangement joins TRBV5-1 to TRBJ2-1, with D unclear. V was shortened by 0 bases and J by 0 bases, with 10 bases between the two germline ends. In germline, CDR1 is SGHRS, CDR2 YFSETQ. The length of the CDR3 is 16 residues. The CDR3 here is CASSLAGVPSYNEQFF. In nucleotides, the CDR3 is TGCGCCAGCAGCTTGGCTGGGGTCCCCTCCTACAATGAGCAGTTCTTC.

The chain recombines TRBV28 with TRBJ2-7, with 11 nucleotides matching TRBD1. Germline assignment: CDR1 MDHEN and CDR2 SYDVKM. The V and J ends lost 6 bases and 3 bases, in that order; junction bases with no gene match: 4. This CDR3 is 14 amino acids long. The CDR3 region is CASSWDRGYYEQYF. DNA of the CDR3: TGTGCCAGCAGCTGGGACAGGGGGTACTACGAGCAGTACTTC.

This clone appeared a few times. The gene calls are TRBV7-9 and TRBJ2-7; D is uncertain. Germline CDR1 is SEHNR and CDR2 is FQNEAQ (reference sequence). CDR3 length equals 11 residues. Deletions cut 10 bases from V and 2 bases from J, with 9 bases between. The CDR3 nucleotides read TGTGCCATGGGTGGGGCCTACGAGCAGTACTTC. Its protein product is CAMGGAYEQYF.